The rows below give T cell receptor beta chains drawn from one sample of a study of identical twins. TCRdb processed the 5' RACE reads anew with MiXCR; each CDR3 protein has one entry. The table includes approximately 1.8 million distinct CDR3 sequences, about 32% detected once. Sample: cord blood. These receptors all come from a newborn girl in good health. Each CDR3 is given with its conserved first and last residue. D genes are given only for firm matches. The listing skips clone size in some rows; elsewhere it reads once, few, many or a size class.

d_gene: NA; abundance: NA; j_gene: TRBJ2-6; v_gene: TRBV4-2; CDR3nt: TGTGCCAGCAGCCAAGACTGGGTCCGCTCTGGGGCCAACGTCCTGACTTTC; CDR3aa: CASSQDWVRSGANVLTF
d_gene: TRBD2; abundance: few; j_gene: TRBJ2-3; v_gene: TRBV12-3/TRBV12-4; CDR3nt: TGTGCCAGCACCTCTGCTAGCGGGGGGGCTAGGGCAGATACGCAGTATTTT; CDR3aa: CASTSASGGARADTQYF
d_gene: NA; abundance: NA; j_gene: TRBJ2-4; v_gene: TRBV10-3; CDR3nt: TGTGCCATCAGTGAGTCGAGCTCCAAAAACATTCAGTACTTC; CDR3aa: CAISESSSKNIQYF
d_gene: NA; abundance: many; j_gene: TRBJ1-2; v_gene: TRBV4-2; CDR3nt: TGTGCCAGCAGCCCGGACAGCGTCTATGGCTACACCTTC; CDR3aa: CASSPDSVYGYTF
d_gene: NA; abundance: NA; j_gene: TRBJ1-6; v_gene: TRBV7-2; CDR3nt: TGTGCCAGCAGCTTCTCGGACACGTTGGGGAATTCACCCCTCCACTTT; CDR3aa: CASSFSDTLGNSPLHF
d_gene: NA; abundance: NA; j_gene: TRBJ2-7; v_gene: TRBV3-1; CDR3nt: TGTGCCAGCAGCCTATTTGAGGGGAACGAGCAGTACTTC; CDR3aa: CASSLFEGNEQYF
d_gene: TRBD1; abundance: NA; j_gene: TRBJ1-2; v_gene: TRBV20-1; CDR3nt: TGCAGTGCTAGAAGCCCGGGACAGGGTAGGGATGGCTACACCTTC; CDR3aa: CSARSPGQGRDGYTF
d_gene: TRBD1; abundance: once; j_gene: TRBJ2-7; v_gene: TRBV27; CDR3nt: TGTGCCAGCAGTGTATCCCAGGGGGACTACGAGCAGTACTTC; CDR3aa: CASSVSQGDYEQYF
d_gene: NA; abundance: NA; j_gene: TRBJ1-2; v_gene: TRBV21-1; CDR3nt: TGTGCCAGCAGCACGCCGACCCGACAGGTCTCCCCCTATGGCTACACCTTC; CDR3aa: CASSTPTRQVSPYGYTF
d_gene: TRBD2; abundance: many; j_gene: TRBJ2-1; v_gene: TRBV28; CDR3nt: TGCGCCAGCAGCTCAGCGGGAGGGCGCTACAATGAGCAGTTCTTC; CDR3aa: CASSSAGGRYNEQFF
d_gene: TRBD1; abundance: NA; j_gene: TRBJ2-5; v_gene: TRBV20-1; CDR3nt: TGCAGTGCTAGAGATGGTGGGGACAGGGGGGGAGAGACCCAGTACTTC; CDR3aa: CSARDGGDRGGETQYF
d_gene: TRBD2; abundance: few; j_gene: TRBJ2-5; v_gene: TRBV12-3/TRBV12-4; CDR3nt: TGTGCCAGCAGTCCCCCTGGGACTAGCGGGAGTAATGAGCAGTACTTC; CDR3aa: CASSPPGTSGSNEQYF
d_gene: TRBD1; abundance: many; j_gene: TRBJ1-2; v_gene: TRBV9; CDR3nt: TGTGCCAGCAGCGTAAGGGACAGGGTTTCCTATGGCTACACCTTC; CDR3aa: CASSVRDRVSYGYTF
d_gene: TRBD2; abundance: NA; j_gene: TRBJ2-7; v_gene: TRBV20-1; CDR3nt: TGCAGTGCTCCTATAGCGGGGGAGTACGAGCAGTACTTC; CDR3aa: CSAPIAGEYEQYF
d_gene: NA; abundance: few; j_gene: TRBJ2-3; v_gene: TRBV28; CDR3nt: TGTGCCAGCAGCCGACACAGACAGGCGCTCACAGATACGCAGTATTTT; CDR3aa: CASSRHRQALTDTQYF
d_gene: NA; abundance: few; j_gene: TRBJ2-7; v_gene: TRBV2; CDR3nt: TGTGCCAGCGGAAAAACAGGCTCCTACGAGCAGTACTTC; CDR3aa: CASGKTGSYEQYF
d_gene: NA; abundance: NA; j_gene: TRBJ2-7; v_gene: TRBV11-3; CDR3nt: TGTGCCAGCAGCTTAGGTCTGAGGACGGGCGAGCAGTACTTC; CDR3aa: CASSLGLRTGEQYF
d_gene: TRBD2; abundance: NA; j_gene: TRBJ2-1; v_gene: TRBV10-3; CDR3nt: TGTGCCATCAGGGAGGGACTAGCGGGAGTCAATGAGCAGTTCTTC; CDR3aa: CAIREGLAGVNEQFF
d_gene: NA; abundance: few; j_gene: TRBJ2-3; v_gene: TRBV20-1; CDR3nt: TGCAGTGCTAGAGATTCGGCCCGATCGGGCACAGATACGCAGTATTTT; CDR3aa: CSARDSARSGTDTQYF
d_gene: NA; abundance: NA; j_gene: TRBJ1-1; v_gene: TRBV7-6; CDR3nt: TGTGCCAGCAGCGCTCTTCCAAACACTGAAGCTTTCTTT; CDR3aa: CASSALPNTEAFF
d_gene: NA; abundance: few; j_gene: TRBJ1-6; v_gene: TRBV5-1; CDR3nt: TGCGCCAGCAGCTTGGTACCTCCCGGCATACCCCTCCACTTT; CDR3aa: CASSLVPPGIPLHF
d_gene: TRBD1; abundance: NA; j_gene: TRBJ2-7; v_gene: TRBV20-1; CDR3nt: TGCAGTGCTAGCACAGGGGGCGTCGACGAGCAGTACTTC; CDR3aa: CSASTGGVDEQYF
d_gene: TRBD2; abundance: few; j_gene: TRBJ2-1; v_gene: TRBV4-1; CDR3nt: TGCGCCAGCAGCCAACTCAGCGGGGGGGCCAAGGATGAGCAGTTCTTC; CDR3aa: CASSQLSGGAKDEQFF
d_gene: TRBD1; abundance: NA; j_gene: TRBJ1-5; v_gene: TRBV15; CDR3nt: TGTGCCACCAGCAGAGCTCACAGGGGTGGCAATCAGCCCCAGCATTTT; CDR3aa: CATSRAHRGGNQPQHF
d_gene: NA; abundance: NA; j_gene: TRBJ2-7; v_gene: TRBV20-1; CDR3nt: TGCAGTGCTAGAGATGAGCGGGTGGCACCCTACGAGCAGTACTTC; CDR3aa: CSARDERVAPYEQYF
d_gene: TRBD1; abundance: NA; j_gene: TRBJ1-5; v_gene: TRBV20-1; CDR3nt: TGCAGTGCTAGACCCGGCGGGACAGGGAGCAATCAGCCCCAGCATTTT; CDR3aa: CSARPGGTGSNQPQHF
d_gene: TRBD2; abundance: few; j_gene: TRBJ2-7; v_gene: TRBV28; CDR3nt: TGTGCCAGCAGTTTCCCTCAGCGGGGCTCCTACGAGCAGTACTTC; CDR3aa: CASSFPQRGSYEQYF
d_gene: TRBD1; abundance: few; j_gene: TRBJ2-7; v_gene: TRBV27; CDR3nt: TGTGCCAGCAGTTTTATCGGGACAGGGGGCTACGAGCAGTACTTC; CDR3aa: CASSFIGTGGYEQYF
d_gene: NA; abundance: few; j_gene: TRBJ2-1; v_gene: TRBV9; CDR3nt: TGTGCCAGCACCAACGCCGGGCCAAACAATGAGCAGTTCTTC; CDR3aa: CASTNAGPNNEQFF
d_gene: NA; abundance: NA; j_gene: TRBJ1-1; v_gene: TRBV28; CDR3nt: TGTGCCAGCAGTTTAAGACAGTTCAACACTGAAGCTTTCTTT; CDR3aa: CASSLRQFNTEAFF
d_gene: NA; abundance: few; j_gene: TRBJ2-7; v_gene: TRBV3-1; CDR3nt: TGTGCCAGCAGTACAAAAGGACAGTACGCTTCCTACGAGCAGTACTTC; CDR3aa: CASSTKGQYASYEQYF
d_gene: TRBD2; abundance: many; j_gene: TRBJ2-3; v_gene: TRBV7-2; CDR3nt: TGTGCCAGCAGCTTTATAGCGGGGCCCACCCATACGCAGTATTTT; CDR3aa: CASSFIAGPTHTQYF
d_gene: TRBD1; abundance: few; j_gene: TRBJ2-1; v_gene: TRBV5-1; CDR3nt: TGCGCCAGCAGGCCCCGGGACAGGGGATACAATGAGCAGTTCTTC; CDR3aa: CASRPRDRGYNEQFF
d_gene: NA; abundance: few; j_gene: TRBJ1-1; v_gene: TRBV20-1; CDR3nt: TGCAGTGCTAAATTCAGGGAAGCTTTCTTT; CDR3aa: CSAKFREAFF
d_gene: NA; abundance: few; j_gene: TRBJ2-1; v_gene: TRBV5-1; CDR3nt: TGCGCCAGCAGCTTGGGTGGCCAGAACAATGAGCAGTTCTTC; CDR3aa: CASSLGGQNNEQFF
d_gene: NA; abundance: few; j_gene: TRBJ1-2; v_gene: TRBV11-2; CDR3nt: TGTGCCAGCAGCTTAATAATGGACAGTAACTATGGCTACACCTTC; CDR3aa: CASSLIMDSNYGYTF
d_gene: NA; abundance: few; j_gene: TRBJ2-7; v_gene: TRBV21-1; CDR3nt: TGTGCCAGCAGCAAGGGGACGGACTTCTCCTACGAGCAGTACTTC; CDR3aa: CASSKGTDFSYEQYF
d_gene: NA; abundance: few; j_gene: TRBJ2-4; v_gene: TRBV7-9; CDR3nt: TGTGCCAGCAGCTCGGATCCGGGACCGAAAAACATTCAGTACTTC; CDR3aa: CASSSDPGPKNIQYF
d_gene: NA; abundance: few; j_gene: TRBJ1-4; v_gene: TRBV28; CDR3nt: TGTGCCAGCAGTGTCTCATGGGTTAGGGGTGAAAAACTGTTTTTT; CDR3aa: CASSVSWVRGEKLFF
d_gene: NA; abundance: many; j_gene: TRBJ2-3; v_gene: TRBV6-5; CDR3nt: TGTGCCAGCAGTTATTCGGGCAGAAGCACAGATACGCAGTATTTT; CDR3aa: CASSYSGRSTDTQYF
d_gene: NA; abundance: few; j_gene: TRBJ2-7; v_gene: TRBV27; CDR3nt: TGTGCCAGCAGGCTTCTCGGCTGGGGAGAGCAGTACTTC; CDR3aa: CASRLLGWGEQYF
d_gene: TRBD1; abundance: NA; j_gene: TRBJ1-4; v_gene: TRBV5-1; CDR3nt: TGCGCCAGCAGCTTGGAGGACAGGGCGGCAGAAAAACTGTTTTTT; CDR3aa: CASSLEDRAAEKLFF
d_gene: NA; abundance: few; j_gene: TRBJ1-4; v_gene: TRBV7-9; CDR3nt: TGTGCCAGCAGCTTTGTTGAAAAACTGTTTTTT; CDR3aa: CASSFVEKLFF
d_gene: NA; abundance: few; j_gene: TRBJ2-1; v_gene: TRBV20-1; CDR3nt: TGCAGTGGGATGTTATACTCCTACAATGAGCAGTTCTTC; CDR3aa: CSGMLYSYNEQFF
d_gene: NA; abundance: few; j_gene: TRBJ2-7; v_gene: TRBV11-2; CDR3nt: TGTGCCAGCAGCTTAATAGGTCCCTCCTACGAGCAGTACTTC; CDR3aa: CASSLIGPSYEQYF
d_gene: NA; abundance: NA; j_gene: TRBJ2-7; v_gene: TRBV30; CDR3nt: TGTGCCTGGAGTGTACTCGGAACGGGGCCCTACAATGAGCAGTACTTC; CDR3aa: CAWSVLGTGPYNEQYF
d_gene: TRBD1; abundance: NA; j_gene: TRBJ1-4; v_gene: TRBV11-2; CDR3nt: TGTGCCAGCAGCCCCTTGCGGGGGGGACAGGGGAGGGGTGAAAAACTGTTTTTT; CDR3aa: CASSPLRGGQGRGEKLFF
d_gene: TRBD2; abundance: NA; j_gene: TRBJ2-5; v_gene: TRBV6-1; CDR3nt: TGTGCCAGCAGGGTGCTCTCAGCGGGACGATACAATGAGCAGTACTTC; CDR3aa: CASRVLSAGRYNEQYF
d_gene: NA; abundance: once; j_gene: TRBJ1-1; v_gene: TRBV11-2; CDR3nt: TGTGCCAGCAGCTTAGGTTCTTCAGTAGGGGTTGAAGCTTTCTTT; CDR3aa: CASSLGSSVGVEAFF
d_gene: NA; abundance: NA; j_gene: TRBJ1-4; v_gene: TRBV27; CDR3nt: TGTGCCAGCAGTTTATGGGACGGCGGGAATGAAAAACTGTTTTTT; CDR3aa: CASSLWDGGNEKLFF
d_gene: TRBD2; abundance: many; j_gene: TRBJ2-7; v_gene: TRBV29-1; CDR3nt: TGCAGCGTTGGAGGACTAGCGGGAGTCGAGCAGTACTTC; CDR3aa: CSVGGLAGVEQYF
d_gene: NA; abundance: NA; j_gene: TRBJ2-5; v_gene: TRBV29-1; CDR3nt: TGCAGCGCGCGGGGGCTGAACCTACAGACCCAGTACTTC; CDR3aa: CSARGLNLQTQYF
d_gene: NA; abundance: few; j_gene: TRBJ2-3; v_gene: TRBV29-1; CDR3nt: TGCAGCGTTGAAGATCTGCAGGGAAGCGGGGATACGCAGTATTTT; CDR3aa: CSVEDLQGSGDTQYF
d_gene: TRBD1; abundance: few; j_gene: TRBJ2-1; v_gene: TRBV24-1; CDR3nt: TGTGCCACCAGTGATCCGTTTAGGGGACAGGGCTACAATGAGCAGTTCTTC; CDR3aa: CATSDPFRGQGYNEQFF